This is a list of T cell receptor beta chains from one sample in a study of human T cells and chemical hapten exposure. TCRdb recomputed calls from the 5' RACE reads with MiXCR, one row per CDR3 protein. The sample lists approximately 140,000 distinct CDR3 sequences; 3.5% to 5% were seen once. The source is a female donor in good health. The CDR3 runs from the conserved cysteine through the conserved F or W. The D gene is left open where the match is weak. Size is stated for part of the rows, as once, few or many counts, or as a class when the clone is expanded.

D gene,clone size,J gene,V gene,CDR3 protein,CDR3 DNA
.,many,TRBJ2-3,TRBV10-3,CAIRKETPSTDTQYF,TGTGCCATCAGGAAGGAAACCCCTAGCACAGATACGCAGTATTTT
.,many,TRBJ1-5,TRBV3-1,CASSQDLGSDRPQHF,TGTGCCAGCAGCCAAGATTTAGGGTCAGATAGGCCCCAGCATTTT
TRBD2,many,TRBJ2-3,TRBV5-1,CASSHGTSGTDTQYF,TGCGCCAGCAGCCACGGGACTAGCGGGACAGATACGCAGTATTTT
.,many,TRBJ1-2,TRBV6-5,CASSQRGSGYTF,TGTGCCAGCAGTCAACGAGGGAGCGGCTACACCTTC
.,many,TRBJ1-3,TRBV4-2,CASRNRVSGNTIYF,TGTGCCAGCCGCAACAGGGTGTCTGGAAACACCATATATTTT
.,many,TRBJ1-1,TRBV13,CASSLGAPNTEAFF,TGTGCCAGCAGCTTGGGGGCACCCAACACTGAAGCTTTCTTT
TRBD2,many,TRBJ2-5,TRBV7-2,CASSRASGGSETQYF,TGTGCCAGCAGCCGTGCTAGCGGGGGGTCAGAGACCCAGTACTTC
TRBD2,.,TRBJ2-1,TRBV5-1,CASSLASSGVNEQFF,TGCGCCAGCAGCTTGGCCTCAAGCGGGGTCAATGAGCAGTTCTTC
.,.,TRBJ2-5,TRBV7-2,CASSPGGTGETQYF,TGTGCCAGCAGCCCCGGGGGAACAGGAGAGACCCAGTACTTC
.,few,TRBJ2-7,TRBV5-1,CASSSMGGSDEQYF,TGCGCCAGCAGCTCCATGGGAGGCTCCGACGAGCAGTACTTC
TRBD1,many,TRBJ2-7,TRBV7-7,CASSSQTGKENLEQYF,TGTGCTAGCAGCTCGCAGACAGGGAAAGAGAATCTCGAGCAGTACTTC
.,many,TRBJ1-3,TRBV6-1,CASSENSGFGRSGNTIYF,TGTGCCAGCAGTGAAAATAGCGGCTTTGGACGATCTGGAAACACCATATATTTT
TRBD1,many,TRBJ1-5,TRBV25-1,CASRGGQGNQPQHF,TGTGCCAGCAGGGGGGGACAGGGGAATCAGCCCCAGCATTTT
TRBD1,many,TRBJ1-4,TRBV7-8,CASSTFDRVGEKLFF,TGTGCCAGCAGCACGTTCGACAGGGTGGGTGAAAAACTGTTTTTT
.,few,TRBJ2-5,TRBV7-2,CASSLFSVGQETQYF,TGTGCCAGCAGCTTATTCAGTGTGGGCCAAGAGACCCAGTACTTC
TRBD1,many,TRBJ1-6,TRBV10-3,CATRPQGANTNSPLHF,TGTGCCACCCGACCCCAGGGGGCGAATACCAATTCACCCCTCCACTTT
TRBD1,.,TRBJ1-2,TRBV19,CASRSGTGGYGYTF,TGTGCCAGTAGATCCGGAACAGGGGGATATGGCTACACCTTC
.,many,TRBJ1-2,TRBV9,CASSVGVMDGYTF,TGTGCCAGCAGCGTAGGTGTTATGGATGGCTACACCTTC
.,many,TRBJ2-7,TRBV5-1,CASSLADGTYEQYF,TGCGCCAGCAGCTTGGCGGACGGAACCTACGAGCAGTACTTC
.,many,TRBJ2-7,TRBV7-9,CASSLVGAADEQYF,TGTGCCAGCAGCTTAGTTGGGGCCGCTGACGAGCAGTACTTC
TRBD1,.,TRBJ1-2,TRBV30,CAWGQGFDGYTF,TGTGCCTGGGGACAGGGCTTCGATGGCTACACCTTC
TRBD2,few,TRBJ2-5,TRBV25-1,CASSDASGGGETQYF,TGTGCCAGCAGTGACGCCAGCGGGGGCGGGGAGACCCAGTACTTC
.,many,TRBJ1-1,TRBV12-3/TRBV12-4,CASSLQRGTEAFF,TGTGCCAGCAGCCTTCAGAGGGGGACTGAAGCTTTCTTT
.,many,TRBJ1-4,TRBV28,CASRRQPNEKLFF,TGTGCCAGCAGGAGACAGCCAAATGAAAAACTGTTTTTT
.,many,TRBJ2-5,TRBV5-4,CASSLAGAGPRETQYF,TGTGCCAGCAGCTTGGCCGGTGCGGGCCCTCGAGAGACCCAGTACTTC
TRBD1,many,TRBJ1-2,TRBV29-1,CSVAGTAYTDYGYTF,TGCAGCGTAGCGGGGACAGCCTATACCGATTATGGCTACACCTTC
.,few,TRBJ1-3,TRBV20-1,CSARDPEKGSGGNTIYF,TGCAGTGCTAGAGATCCCGAAAAGGGGTCGGGTGGAAACACCATATATTTT
.,many,TRBJ1-3,TRBV29-1,CSVGGNSGNTIYF,TGCAGCGTTGGCGGCAACTCTGGAAACACCATATATTTT
TRBD2,many,TRBJ2-3,TRBV7-2,CASSLGIAGEGDTQYF,TGTGCCAGCAGCTTAGGGATAGCGGGGGAGGGGGATACGCAGTATTTT
TRBD1,many,TRBJ1-5,TRBV30,CAWSVRQGIDQPQHF,TGTGCCTGGAGTGTACGACAGGGAATTGATCAGCCCCAGCATTTT
.,many,TRBJ1-2,TRBV29-1,CSVDFGGRTFPTYTF,TGCAGCGTTGATTTCGGTGGCAGGACCTTCCCCACTTACACCTTC
TRBD1,many,TRBJ1-1,TRBV6-1,CASRGGGTGRTEAFF,TGTGCCAGCAGGGGGGGTGGGACAGGGCGCACTGAAGCTTTCTTT
.,many,TRBJ2-1,TRBV5-1,CASRVKYEQFF,TGCGCCAGCAGGGTTAAGTATGAGCAGTTCTTC
.,many,TRBJ1-3,TRBV29-1,CSVVESPSSGNTIYF,TGCAGCGTTGTTGAGTCCCCGAGCTCTGGAAACACCATATATTTT
.,few,TRBJ2-7,TRBV6-5,CASTRLGGYEQYF,TGTGCCAGCACACGGCTAGGGGGTTACGAGCAGTACTTC
TRBD1,many,TRBJ1-1,TRBV7-2,CASKTDREDTEAFF,TGTGCCAGCAAGACGGACAGGGAAGACACTGAAGCTTTCTTT
TRBD1,many,TRBJ2-1,TRBV12-3/TRBV12-4,CASRAGTVPSNEQFF,TGTGCCAGCAGAGCCGGGACAGTCCCTTCCAATGAGCAGTTCTTC
.,many,TRBJ2-5,TRBV6-5,CASQRGSPYQETQYF,TGTGCCAGCCAGAGGGGTTCGCCTTACCAAGAGACCCAGTACTTC
TRBD2,many,TRBJ2-3,TRBV5-4,CASSLTSGPPSTDTQYF,TGTGCCAGCAGCTTGACTAGCGGTCCCCCTAGCACAGATACGCAGTATTTT
.,many,TRBJ2-3,TRBV28,CASSFTRVNTQYF,TGTGCCAGCAGTTTTACTAGAGTGAATACGCAGTATTTT
TRBD2,many,TRBJ2-1,TRBV5-6,CASSLDLGGNEQFF,TGTGCCAGCAGCTTGGATTTGGGAGGGAATGAGCAGTTCTTC
TRBD1,many,TRBJ2-7,TRBV7-2,CASSLAGQVHYEQYF,TGTGCCAGCAGCTTAGCGGGACAGGTCCACTACGAGCAGTACTTC
.,few,TRBJ2-1,TRBV6-5,CASKVEPNSYNEQFF,TGTGCCAGCAAGGTGGAACCAAACTCCTACAATGAGCAGTTCTTC
TRBD1,many,TRBJ2-5,TRBV12-3/TRBV12-4,CASSLGTGGTQYF,TGTGCCAGCAGCCTAGGGACAGGGGGGACCCAGTACTTC